These 21 T cell receptor beta chains came from one sample sequenced in a study of T cell responses to AZD1222 COVID-19 vaccine. Clones were sequenced by immunoSEQ multiplex PCR, and TCRdb holds only the in-frame ones, with some missing. The sample holds about 110,000 clones, around 93% seen once. The specimen comprised peripheral blood, sampled 28 days after the second AZD1222 dose. The receptor source for this set is an adult who received the AZD1222 COVID-19 vaccine.

The chain uses TRBV5-4 and TRBJ2-1, with 8 nucleotides matching TRBD1. Germline CDR1 SGHNT, CDR2 YYREEE (reference sequence). This CDR3 region has 15 residues. J lost 4 bases, V lost 4 bases, and 7 bases had no gene match. The CDR3 sequence is CASSDGQGVYNEQFF. CDR3 bases: TGTGCCAGCAGCGACGGACAGGGAGTATACAATGAGCAGTTCTTC.

The CDR3 region has the DNA TGCGCCAGCAGCTTGGGTGAAGGGTCCGGGGAGCAGTACTTC. Protein: CASSLGEGSGEQYF. The chain couples TRBV5-1 to TRBJ2-7, with D hard to call. The V gene lost 0 bases and the J gene lost 7 bases, with 14 bases spanning the gap. Per germline, CDR1 SGHRS and CDR2 YFSETQ. There are 14 residues in the CDR3.

V is TRBV28 and J is TRBJ2-7; perhaps D is TRBD1 or TRBD2 (5 bases each). The CDR3 length is 14 residues. Trimming took off 8 bases at V and 7 bases at J, with 21 bases between the two ends. Germline V gives CDR1 MDHEN, CDR2 SYDVKM. CDR3 region: CASLSGDVNLEQYF. DNA of the CDR3: TGTGCCAGCCTGAGTGGGGACGTCAACTTAGAGCAGTACTTC.

The rearrangement uses TRBV29-1 and TRBJ2-5; 14 nucleotides line up with TRBD2. CDR3 size: 14 residues. CDR1 is SQVTM, CDR2 ANQGSEA, per germline. Trimming at V came to 7 bases and at J to 3 bases, leaving 4 bases not matched to a gene. CDR3 sequence reads: CSAVGLAGEETQYF. The DNA for the CDR3 is TGCAGCGCGGTGGGACTAGCGGGGGAAGAGACCCAGTACTTC.

CDR3: CSVVGTANEKLFF. The CDR3 DNA is TGCAGCGTTGTAGGTACAGCTAATGAAAAACTGTTTTTT. J is TRBJ1-4 and V is TRBV29-1; D is uncertain. V was shortened by 4 bases and J by 3 bases, with 9 bases between the two germline ends. CDR3 size: 13 residues. Germline CDR1 SQVTM, CDR2 ANQGSEA.

This clone was detected only a few times. The chain has TRBV7-2 and TRBJ1-1; D is uncertain. The V gene lost 1 base and the J gene lost 5 bases, with 8 bases spanning the gap. This CDR3 is built from 13 residues. Germline V gene lookup returns CDR1 SGHTA and CDR2 FQGNSA. CDR3 sequence reads: CASSLGYSTEAFF. The CDR3 nucleotides read TGTGCCAGCAGCTTAGGCTACAGTACTGAAGCTTTCTTT. Complete variable domain (other parts from reference TRBV7-2 and TRBJ1-1): GAGVSQSPSNKVTEKGKDVELRCDPISGHTALYWYRQSLGQGLEFLIYFQGNSAPDKSGLPSDRFSAERTGGSVSTLTIQRTQQEDSAVYLCASSLGYSTEAFFGQGTRLTVV.

The V and J genes are TRBV13 and TRBJ2-1, with 8 bases matching TRBD2. Germline assignment: CDR1 PRHDT and CDR2 FYEKMQ (reference sequence). This CDR3 has 16 amino acids. V was pared by 0 bases and J by 8 bases, with 9 bases of the junction left unmatched. CDR3 coding DNA: TGTGCCAGCAGCTTAGGGGACGGGAGGGCCCAAGATGAGCAGTTCTTC. Protein product: CASSLGDGRAQDEQFF.

This clone was counted a single time. In nucleotides, the CDR3 is TGTGCCAGCAGCCAAAGCGGGACACCTGATACGCAGTATTTT. This translates into CASSQSGTPDTQYF. This rearrangement joins TRBV4-2 to TRBJ2-3; D may be TRBD2 (7 bases). The CDR3 has 14 residues. Germline V lookup: CDR1 LGHNA, CDR2 YNFKEQ. V dropped 2 bases and J dropped 6 bases, with 12 bases sitting between them.

The V gene is TRBV2, the J gene TRBJ1-6; no clear D gene. The CDR3 contains 14 residues. Germline-derived CDR1 and CDR2 are SNHLY and FYNNEI. Between the trimmed V and J ends, which lost 2 bases and 7 bases, there was a span of 9 bases. The CDR3 region is CASSERSPNSPLHF. CDR3 nucleotides: TGTGCCAGCAGTGAACGCAGTCCCAATTCACCCCTCCACTTT.

The V and J genes are TRBV5-1 and TRBJ1-2, with a possible D match to TRBD1 (6 bases). Deletions cut 0 bases from V and 6 bases from J, with 18 bases between. The germline gives CDR1 SGHRS, CDR2 YFSETQ. This CDR3 contains 16 residues. The CDR3 DNA sequence: TGCGCCAGCAGCTTGGGGACGCAGTGGGGGGCGCATGGCTACACCTTC. Encoded protein: CASSLGTQWGAHGYTF. Variable domain in full (rest from reference TRBV5-1 and TRBJ1-2): KAGVTQTPRYLIKTRGQQVTLSCSPISGHRSVSWYQQTPGQGLQFLFEYFSETQRNKGNFPGRFSGRQFSNSRSEMNVSTLELGDSALYLCASSLGTQWGAHGYTFGSGTRLTVV.

J is TRBJ1-4 and V is TRBV6-5, with D maybe TRBD1 (5 bases). Germline values: CDR1 MNHEY, CDR2 SVGAGI. The CDR3 sequence is 15 residues long. V lost 7 bases, J lost 2 bases, and 14 bases lay in between. The CDR3 is CASTQAKGTNEKLFF. The CDR3 DNA is TGTGCCAGCACCCAAGCGAAGGGGACTAATGAAAAACTGTTTTTT.

The genes are TRBV15 and TRBJ2-6; TRBD1 agrees at 9 bases. This CDR3 has 18 amino acids. The V segment lost 1 base and the J segment 0 bases; nucleotides outside the gene matches: 4. CDR1 and CDR2 from the germline V gene are LNHNV and YYDKDF (reference sequence). CDR3 sequence (DNA): TGTGCCACCAGCAGAGTGACAGGGGGGACCTCTGGGGCCAACGTCCTGACTTTC. It codes for CATSRVTGGTSGANVLTF. Full variable domain (missing parts from reference TRBV15 and TRBJ2-6): DAMVIQNPRYQVTQFGKPVTLSCSQTLNHNVMYWYQQKSSQAPKLLFHYYDKDFNNEADTPDNFQSRRPNTSFCFLDIRSPGLGDTAMYLCATSRVTGGTSGANVLTFGAGSRLTVL.

This clone was detected once. The chain employs TRBV2 and TRBJ1-5; 8 bases align to TRBD1. Losses at the gene ends were 5 bases for V and 5 bases for J; bases not matched to a gene: 8. The CDR3 is 15 amino acids. CDR1 and CDR2 from the germline V gene are SNHLY and FYNNEI. As DNA, the CDR3 is TGTGCCAGCAGTTTTCGGACAGGGTTTTATCAGCCCCAGCATTTT. It is translated as CASSFRTGFYQPQHF.

The V call is TRBV6-5, the J call TRBJ2-7, with D unclear. The V end was cut by 7 bases, the J end by 2 bases, with 12 bases between. Germline V lookup: CDR1 MNHEY, CDR2 SVGAGI. This CDR3 has 13 amino acids. In DNA form, the CDR3 reads TGTGCCAGCATCGCCGACGGACCCTACGAGCAGTACTTC. Encoded protein: CASIADGPYEQYF.

The CDR3, as DNA: TGTGCCAGCAGTTTATCGGGGTCGACCACATATGGCTACACCTTC. Translating gives CASSLSGSTTYGYTF. The chain recombines TRBV28 with TRBJ1-2; D uncertain. CDR3 length: 15 residues. V lost 1 base to trimming and J lost 5 bases, with 14 bases between them. Germline CDR1 reads MDHEN; CDR2 reads SYDVKM.

The chain is built from TRBV27 and TRBJ2-7, with a weak D call TRBD2 (5 bases). V lost 5 bases to trimming and J lost 0 bases, with 20 bases between them. Germline loops: CDR1 MNHEY, CDR2 SMNVEV (reference sequence). This CDR3 comprises 17 residues. The CDR3 protein is CASSRRLRGSSSYEQYF. In nucleotides, the CDR3 is TGTGCCAGCAGTCGGCGGCTAAGAGGGTCGAGCTCCTACGAGCAGTACTTC.

The J gene is TRBJ2-1, the V gene TRBV7-9; TRBD2 agrees at 7 bases. The CDR3 loop spans 15 amino acids. Germline trimming cut 1 base from V and 6 bases from J; bases unmatched to any gene: 6. Germline loops: CDR1 SEHNR, CDR2 FQNEAQ (reference sequence). In DNA form, the CDR3 reads TGTGCCAGCAGCTTAGGCGGGAGCCGTTCCAATGAGCAGTTCTTC. Protein sequence: CASSLGGSRSNEQFF.

The chain carries TRBV29-1 and TRBJ1-3, with D perhaps matching TRBD1 (5 bases). The V gene's germline CDR1 is SQVTM and CDR2 ANQGSEA. The CDR3 consists of 13 residues. V was cut by 1 base and J by 8 bases, with 12 bases left in between. CDR3 in amino acids: CSVEGPGYDTIYF. The DNA for the CDR3 is TGCAGCGTTGAAGGTCCAGGGTATGACACCATATATTTT.

V gene TRBV29-1 combines with J gene TRBJ1-1; a weak D match, TRBD1 (5 bases). The germline gives CDR1 SQVTM, CDR2 ANQGSEA. This CDR3 comprises 12 residues. The V gene lost 6 bases and the J gene lost 7 bases, with 15 bases spanning the gap. CDR3 coding DNA: TGCAGCGTGCAGGGTTCGACCTATGAAGCTTTCTTT. It specifies CSVQGSTYEAFF.

The chain uses TRBV27 and TRBJ2-7; D is possibly TRBD2 (5 bases). The germline V gene has CDR1 MNHEY and CDR2 SMNVEV (reference sequence). This CDR3 spans 12 amino acids. V shed 8 bases and J shed 2 bases, with 10 bases lying between them. The CDR3 region is CASPDWAYEQYF. CDR3 DNA: TGTGCCAGCCCGGACTGGGCCTACGAGCAGTACTTC.

The J gene is TRBJ2-2, the V gene TRBV7-2; D uncertain. This CDR3 comprises 13 residues. Trimming removed 5 bases at V and 3 bases at J, with 7 bases between. CDR1 is SGHTA, CDR2 FQGNSA, per germline. CDR3 residues: CASSLDYTGELFF. DNA of the CDR3: TGTGCCAGCAGCCTCGACTACACCGGGGAGCTGTTTTTT.